These 31 T cell receptor beta chains originate from one sample sequenced in a study of technical replicates of blood from a few donors. Only in-frame clones appear in the TCRdb table, and some are missing; sequencing was by immunoSEQ multiplex PCR. Here the sample spans under 90,000 clones, 95% to 97% being singletons. Source material: T cells isolated from PBMCs. Receptor source: a human donor in good health.

The chain recombines TRBV6-1 with TRBJ2-1; 14 bases map to TRBD2. CDR3 length: 15 amino acids. CDR1 and CDR2 (germline): MNHNS, SASEGT. The ends lost 11 bases at V and 8 bases at J; junction bases unmatched: 11. CDR3 nucleotides: TGTGCCGGTCGACTAGCGGGGGGGACTACGGATGAGCAGTTCTTC. It specifies CAGRLAGGTTDEQFF.

This sequence joins TRBV27 and TRBJ2-7; a weak D match, TRBD1 (6 bases). Germline V gives CDR1 MNHEY, CDR2 SMNVEV (reference sequence). The CDR3 extends over 15 amino acids. V dropped 5 bases and J dropped 3 bases, with 17 bases sitting between them. The CDR3 region is CASSPTGSPIYEQYF. For the CDR3, the DNA is TGTGCCAGCAGTCCCACAGGGTCCCCTATCTACGAGCAGTACTTC.

CDR3 sequence (DNA): TGTGCCAGCAGCCCGACGGGGGGCCTTTACAATGAGCAGTTCTTC. Its protein product is CASSPTGGLYNEQFF. V gene TRBV7-2 combines with J gene TRBJ2-1; a possible D gene is TRBD2 (7 bases). Germline values: CDR1 SGHTA, CDR2 FQGNSA. The CDR3 totals 15 residues. Trimming removed 5 bases at V and 4 bases at J, with 15 bases between.

CDR3 sequence reads: CASRYQGGSNQPQHF. CDR3 nucleotide sequence: TGTGCCAGTCGGTACCAGGGAGGAAGCAATCAGCCCCAGCATTTT. V and J are TRBV19 and TRBJ1-5; possible D gene TRBD1, 5 bases. The germline V gene has CDR1 LNHDA and CDR2 SQIVND (reference sequence). The CDR3 totals 15 residues. Trimming removed 8 bases at V and 1 base at J, with 15 bases between.

This chain joins TRBV19 and TRBJ1-5, with D possibly matching TRBD1 (6 bases). V was trimmed by 7 bases and J by 6 bases, leaving 16 bases between them. The CDR3 totals 14 residues. Looked up from germline, CDR1 is LNHDA and CDR2 is SQIVND (reference sequence). The CDR3 protein is CASIDGGAGQPQHF. CDR3 nucleotides: TGTGCCAGTATTGACGGGGGGGCCGGTCAGCCCCAGCATTTT.

J is TRBJ1-1 and V is TRBV7-9; TRBD1 is a possible D gene (5 bases). This CDR3 spans 15 amino acids. The ends were cut back, 4 bases at V and 7 bases at J, with 19 bases in the middle. Looked up from germline, CDR1 is SEHNR and CDR2 is FQNEAQ (reference sequence). CDR3: CASSSGMAGRGEAFF. CDR3 DNA sequence: TGTGCCAGCAGCTCTGGGATGGCCGGGAGGGGTGAAGCTTTCTTT.

The V gene is TRBV9, the J gene TRBJ1-2, with a weak D call TRBD1 (6 bases). Per germline, CDR1 SGDLS and CDR2 YYNGEE. This CDR3 has 14 amino acids. Trimming took off 3 bases at V and 3 bases at J, with 12 bases between the two ends. Written as DNA, the CDR3 is TGTGCCAGCAGCGCCCAACAGGGAGACTATGGCTACACCTTC. The encoded protein is CASSAQQGDYGYTF.

The chain couples TRBV6-1 to TRBJ2-7; weak D call: TRBD2 (7 bases). Trimming left V 6 bases short and J 5 bases short, with 17 bases between. The CDR3 sequence is 14 residues long. In germline, CDR1 is MNHNS, CDR2 SASEGT. In DNA form, the CDR3 reads TGTGCCAGCAGCGGGGTGGGGGGGCGAGACGAGCAGTACTTC. Translation: CASSGVGGRDEQYF.

The CDR3 DNA reads as TGTGCCAGCAGCTCCCGACTAGCGGGAATCGCCAATGAGCAGTTCTTC. Its translation: CASSSRLAGIANEQFF. The chain employs TRBV11-2 and TRBJ2-1, with 11 bases that match TRBD2. CDR3 size: 16 residues. CDR1 and CDR2 from the germline V gene are SGHAT and FQNNGV. Trimming took 4 bases from V and 6 from J; bases not matched to a gene: 8.

The J gene is TRBJ1-1, the V gene TRBV7-6; perhaps TRBD1 as D (6 bases). The CDR3 loop spans 14 amino acids. Trimming left V 5 bases short and J 4 bases short, with 14 bases between. In germline, CDR1 is SGHVS, CDR2 FNYEAQ. In DNA, the CDR3 is TGTGCCAGCAGCAACAGGGCAAAGGGCACTGAAGCTTTCTTT. It is translated as CASSNRAKGTEAFF.

The chain is built from TRBV5-1 and TRBJ1-1, with 8 bases fitting TRBD1. This CDR3 region has 16 residues. Germline CDR1 reads SGHRS; CDR2 reads YFSETQ. Trimming took 0 bases from V and 3 from J; bases not matched to a gene: 7. This chain's CDR3 is CASSLGRGRFDTEAFF. The CDR3 region has the DNA TGCGCCAGCAGCTTGGGCAGGGGGCGCTTTGACACTGAAGCTTTCTTT.

This clone appeared a single time. V usage is TRBV7-2 and J usage is TRBJ2-1; 7 bases align to TRBD2. There are 16 residues in the CDR3. In germline, CDR1 is SGHTA, CDR2 FQGNSA. Unmatched junction bases numbered 9, after V lost 2 bases and J lost 5 bases. CDR3 amino acids: CASSLLNSGINNEQFF. CDR3 DNA sequence: TGTGCCAGCAGCTTACTTAACAGCGGGATTAACAATGAGCAGTTCTTC.

This sequence joins TRBV12-5 and TRBJ1-2; D not certain. The CDR3 covers 14 residues. V lost 6 bases and J 5 bases, leaving 16 bases between the germline ends. The germline gives CDR1 LGHNT, CDR2 FRNRAP. The CDR3 DNA reads as TGTGCTAGTGGCATCACGGGATTCCTATATGGCTACACCTTC. Translating gives CASGITGFLYGYTF.

On this clone: At one end, the junction sequence differs from germline, possibly due to a read error. The chain has TRBV5-5 and TRBJ2-4, with TRBD2 matching over 8 bases. Germline assignment: CDR1 SGHKS and CDR2 YYEKEE (reference sequence). The CDR3 is 12 amino acids. CDR3 protein: CASSPGLAHYVF. The CDR3 coding sequence is TGTGCCAGCAGCCCCGGACTAGCCCATTACGTCTTC.

This chain links TRBV18 with TRBJ1-5, with 8 bases that match TRBD1. Unmatched junction bases numbered 2, after V lost 4 bases and J lost 0 bases. The CDR3 totals 15 residues. Looked up from germline, CDR1 is KGHSH and CDR2 is LQKENI. The CDR3 protein is CASSLTGDSNQPQHF. As DNA, the CDR3 is TGTGCCAGCTCACTGACAGGGGATAGCAATCAGCCCCAGCATTTT.

The chain links TRBV10-2 to TRBJ2-3; 14 bases align to TRBD2. The germline V gene encodes CDR1 WSHSY and CDR2 SAAADI. The CDR3 runs to 16 residues. V gave up 6 bases and J gave up 5 bases; unmatched junction bases: 7. The CDR3 here is CASRVTSGGAEDTQYF. The CDR3 DNA is TGCGCCAGCAGGGTGACTAGCGGGGGGGCTGAAGATACGCAGTATTTT.

The chain links TRBV7-9 to TRBJ1-3; D not certain. Germline-derived CDR1 and CDR2 are SEHNR and FQNEAQ (reference sequence). V was shortened by 3 bases and J by 0 bases, with 9 bases between the two germline ends. The CDR3 has 15 residues. The CDR3 bases are TGTGCCAGCAGCTTGACAATAAGCTCTGGAAACACCATATATTTT. As protein: CASSLTISSGNTIYF.

This chain joins TRBV7-3 and TRBJ2-5; D is perhaps TRBD1 (6 bases). Germline V gene data show CDR1 as SGHTA and CDR2 as FQGTGA. The CDR3 sequence is 13 residues long. Trimming removed 5 bases from V and 5 bases from J, with 12 bases in between. The CDR3 here is CASSRGQSETQYF. CDR3 nucleotide sequence: TGTGCCAGCAGCCGGGGACAATCGGAGACCCAGTACTTC.

The V call is TRBV7-8, the J call TRBJ2-2; a possible D gene is TRBD2 (5 bases). Per the germline V gene, CDR1 is SGHVS and CDR2 is FQNEAQ. V was pared by 5 bases and J by 0 bases, with 16 bases between. The CDR3 contains 17 residues. CDR3 amino acids: CASSPMITGANTGELFF. In DNA, the CDR3 is TGTGCCAGCAGCCCCATGATTACCGGGGCGAACACCGGGGAGCTGTTTTTT.

J is TRBJ1-5 and V is TRBV12-5; D is perhaps TRBD1 (5 bases). Looked up from germline, CDR1 is LGHNT and CDR2 is FRNRAP. CDR3 size: 15 residues. V was clipped by 0 bases and J by 4 bases, with 10 bases between them. The CDR3 nucleotides are TGTGCTAGTGGTTTGGTACTCGGGGGAAATCAGCCCCAGCATTTT. Translating it yields CASGLVLGGNQPQHF.

This chain links TRBV27 with TRBJ2-3; tentatively, D is TRBD2 (6 bases). This CDR3 is built from 14 residues. Trimming left V 6 bases short and J 1 base short, with 11 bases between. Per germline, CDR1 MNHEY and CDR2 SMNVEV (reference sequence). CDR3: CASSWDSGTDTQYF. The CDR3 DNA follows: TGTGCCAGCAGCTGGGACTCCGGCACAGATACGCAGTATTTT.

CDR3 residues: CASSLLPGLAGETDTQYF. In DNA form, the CDR3 reads TGTGCCAGCTCCCTCCTACCGGGACTAGCGGGAGAAACAGATACGCAGTATTTT. The rearrangement uses TRBV18 and TRBJ2-3; TRBD2 agrees at 14 bases. The V gene end was trimmed by 6 bases and the J gene end by 3 bases; junction bases not matched to a gene: 11. The CDR3 length is 18 residues. Germline V lookup: CDR1 KGHSH, CDR2 LQKENI.

The gene calls are TRBV29-1 and TRBJ1-1, with 9 positions matching TRBD1. This CDR3 has 12 amino acids. Germline values: CDR1 SQVTM, CDR2 ANQGSEA. J was trimmed by 5 bases and V by 4 bases; bases with no gene match: 2. The DNA for the CDR3 is TGCAGCGTTGGACAGGGGGGGACTGAAGCTTTCTTT. This translates into CSVGQGGTEAFF.

The chain carries TRBV2 and TRBJ1-2, with D possibly matching TRBD1 (5 bases). From germline, CDR1 is SNHLY and CDR2 FYNNEI. The V end lost 5 bases, the J end lost 2 bases, and 9 bases lay between the germline ends. This CDR3 has 13 residues. CDR3 DNA sequence: TGTGCCAGCAGTCCGGACACGAACTATGGCTACACCTTC. Amino acids: CASSPDTNYGYTF.

The chain carries TRBV27 and TRBJ2-2; TRBD1 matches at 7 bases. This CDR3 is built from 16 residues. J lost 3 bases, V lost 6 bases, and 10 bases had no gene match. Germline values: CDR1 MNHEY, CDR2 SMNVEV (reference sequence). The CDR3, as DNA: TGTGCCAGCAGGACCTACAGGGGTAAGGACACCGGGGAGCTGTTTTTT. Protein product: CASRTYRGKDTGELFF.

This clone was detected only once. The chain employs TRBV28 and TRBJ2-7; 10 positions agree with TRBD2. The CDR3 length is 15 residues. Trimming removed 6 bases from V and 5 bases from J; junction bases left unmatched: 10. The V gene's germline CDR1 is MDHEN and CDR2 SYDVKM. The CDR3 bases are TGTGCCAGCAGCCCCCTTAGCGGGAGGTTCCACGAGCAGTACTTC. Protein: CASSPLSGRFHEQYF.

The rearrangement joins TRBV4-1 to TRBJ1-2, with D perhaps TRBD1 (6 bases). The ends were cut back, 0 bases at V and 7 bases at J, with 18 bases in the middle. This CDR3 has 16 residues. Per germline, CDR1 MGHRA and CDR2 YSYEKL. Here the CDR3 reads CASSQDFWQGGGGYTF. In DNA form, the CDR3 reads TGCGCCAGCAGCCAAGATTTTTGGCAGGGAGGGGGTGGCTACACCTTC.

The J gene is TRBJ2-7, the V gene TRBV27; 9 bases agree with TRBD2. The CDR3 has 13 amino acids. CDR1 is MNHEY, CDR2 SMNVEV, per germline (reference sequence). Germline trimming cut 6 bases from V and 3 bases from J; bases unmatched to any gene: 3. DNA of the CDR3: TGTGCCAGCAGGCGGGAGGGCCACTACGAGCAGTACTTC. Protein: CASRREGHYEQYF.

The chain has TRBV2 and TRBJ1-5; D is ambiguous. This CDR3 region has 13 residues. Germline V gene data show CDR1 as SNHLY and CDR2 as FYNNEI. Trimming took 3 bases from V and 6 from J, leaving 9 bases between them. DNA of the CDR3: TGTGCCAGCAGTGAGGAGGGCCCTCAGCCCCAGCATTTT. As protein: CASSEEGPQPQHF.

V is TRBV29-1 and J is TRBJ2-1; 14 nucleotides align to TRBD2. V shed 5 bases, J shed 10 bases, and the junction held 13 bases outside the gene matches. Looked up from germline, CDR1 is SQVTM and CDR2 is ANQGSEA. The CDR3 totals 16 residues. CDR3 sequence: CSVLVTGTSGSNEQFF. In DNA, the CDR3 is TGCAGCGTTTTAGTCACCGGGACTAGCGGGAGCAACGAGCAGTTCTTC.

The CDR3 DNA sequence: TGTGCCAGCTCACCCTCCCTCGGGGCCAAAAACATTCAGTACTTC. It specifies CASSPSLGAKNIQYF. The chain uses TRBV18 and TRBJ2-4; D not resolved. The CDR3 extends over 15 amino acids. CDR1 and CDR2 (germline): KGHSH, LQKENI. Deletions cut 3 bases from V and 1 base from J, with 10 bases between. Drawing the rest from reference TRBV18 and TRBJ2-4, the complete variable domain is NAGVMQNPRHLVRRRGQEARLRCSPMKGHSHVYWYRQLPEEGLKFMVYLQKENIIDESGMPKERFSAEFPKEGPSILRIQQVVRGDSAAYFCASSPSLGAKNIQYFGAGTRLSVL.